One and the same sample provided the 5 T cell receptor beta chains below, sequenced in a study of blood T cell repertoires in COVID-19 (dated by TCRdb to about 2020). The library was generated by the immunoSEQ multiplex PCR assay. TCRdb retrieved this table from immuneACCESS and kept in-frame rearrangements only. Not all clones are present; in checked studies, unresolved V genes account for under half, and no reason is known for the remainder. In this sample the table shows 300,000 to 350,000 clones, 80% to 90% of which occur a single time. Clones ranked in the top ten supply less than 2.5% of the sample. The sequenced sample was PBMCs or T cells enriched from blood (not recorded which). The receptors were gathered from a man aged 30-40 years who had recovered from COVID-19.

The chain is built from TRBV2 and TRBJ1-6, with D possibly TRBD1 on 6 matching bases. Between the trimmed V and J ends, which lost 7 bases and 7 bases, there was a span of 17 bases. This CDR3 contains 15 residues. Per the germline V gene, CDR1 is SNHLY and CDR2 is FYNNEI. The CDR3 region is CASKGGRGGNSPLHF. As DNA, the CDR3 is TGTGCCAGCAAAGGAGGCAGGGGCGGGAATTCACCCCTCCACTTT.

CDR3 residues: CASSPPGTGLREAFF. As DNA, the CDR3 is TGTGCCAGCTCACCACCGGGGACAGGGCTTAGAGAAGCTTTCTTT. The chain has TRBV18 and TRBJ1-1; 9 bases are shared with TRBD1. In germline, CDR1 is KGHSH, CDR2 LQKENI. V lost 0 bases and J lost 8; bases outside the gene matches: 7. This CDR3 has 15 amino acids.

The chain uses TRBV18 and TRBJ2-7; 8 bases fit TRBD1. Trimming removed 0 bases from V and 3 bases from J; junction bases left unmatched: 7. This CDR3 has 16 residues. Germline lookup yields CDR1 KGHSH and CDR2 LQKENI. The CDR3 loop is CASSPPGQVLGYEQYF. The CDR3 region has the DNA TGTGCCAGCTCACCACCGGGACAGGTATTAGGCTACGAGCAGTACTTC.

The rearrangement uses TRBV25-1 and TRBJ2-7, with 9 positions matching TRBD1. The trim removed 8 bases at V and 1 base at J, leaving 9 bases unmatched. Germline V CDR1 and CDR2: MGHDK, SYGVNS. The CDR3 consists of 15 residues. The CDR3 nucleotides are TGTGCCAGCTCCGACCCGGGACAGGGATCCTACGAGCAGTACTTC. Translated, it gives CASSDPGQGSYEQYF.

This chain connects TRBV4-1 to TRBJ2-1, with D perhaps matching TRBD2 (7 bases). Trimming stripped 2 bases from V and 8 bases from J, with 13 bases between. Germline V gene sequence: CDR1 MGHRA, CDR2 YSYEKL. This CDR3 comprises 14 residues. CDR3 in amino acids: CASSQRGGADEQFF. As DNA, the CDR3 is TGCGCCAGCAGCCAAAGGGGGGGCGCGGATGAGCAGTTCTTC.